This is a list of T cell receptor beta chains from one sample in a study of technical replicates of blood from a few donors. The data were produced by immunoSEQ multiplex PCR, yet TCRdb's version contains in-frame clones alone and is incomplete. The sample contains roughly 80,000 clones, just over 95% of which appear only once. Material: T cells isolated from PBMCs. Every receptor here comes from a human donor in good health. Both conserved end residues are part of each CDR3. D genes are given only for firm matches. The size of a clone is reported for some rows only, either as once, few or many, or as a class for expanded clones.

>-|-|TRBV7-8|TRBJ2-3|15
CASSPSGGGTDTQYF
TGTGCCAGCAGCCCCTCTGGAGGTGGCACAGATACGCAGTATTTT
>-|-|TRBV7-8|TRBJ1-6|16
CASSSPRQRDNSPLHF
TGTGCCAGCAGCTCCCCGCGGCAGCGAGATAATTCACCCCTCCACTTT
>-|-|TRBV28|TRBJ2-5|13
CASSFFQAETQYF
TGTGCCAGCAGTTTCTTCCAAGCAGAGACCCAGTACTTC
>-|-|TRBV5-1|TRBJ2-3|14
CASRLRVPSDTQYF
TGCGCCAGCAGGCTGAGAGTACCCTCAGATACGCAGTATTTT
>-|TRBD1|TRBV5-1|TRBJ1-2|16
CASSNPGTGGNYGYTF
TGCGCCAGCAGCAATCCCGGGACAGGGGGCAACTATGGCTACACCTTC
>-|TRBD2|TRBV4-1|TRBJ2-7|15
CASSQEGLATYEQYF
TGCGCCAGCAGCCAAGAGGGACTAGCGACCTACGAGCAGTACTTC
>-|TRBD1|TRBV27|TRBJ1-1|14
CASSHRDRNTEAFF
TGTGCCAGCAGTCATCGGGACAGGAACACTGAAGCTTTCTTT
>-|TRBD2|TRBV9|TRBJ2-7|15
CASSYQTSPDYEQYF
TGTGCCAGCAGCTACCAGACTAGCCCTGATTACGAGCAGTACTTC
>once|-|TRBV30|TRBJ1-2|12
CAWSRGNYGYTF
TGTGCCTGGAGTAGGGGTAACTATGGCTACACCTTC
>-|-|TRBV11-3|TRBJ1-1|15
CASSREGSQNTEAFF
TGTGCCAGCAGTAGAGAGGGAAGTCAGAACACTGAAGCTTTCTTT
>-|TRBD2|TRBV5-1|TRBJ2-3|15
CASRPGLDETDTQYF
TGCGCCAGCAGACCCGGACTAGATGAGACAGATACGCAGTATTTT
>-|-|TRBV19|TRBJ1-1|14
CASRQREGSTEAFF
TGTGCCAGTAGGCAGAGGGAGGGGAGCACTGAAGCTTTCTTT
>-|TRBD2|TRBV18|TRBJ2-5|16
CASSPLRAGGQETQYF
TGTGCCAGCTCACCCCTGCGAGCGGGGGGTCAAGAGACCCAGTACTTC
>-|TRBD1|TRBV18|TRBJ1-2|17
CASSLGSGTGPSGGYTF
TGTGCCAGCTCACTAGGATCCGGGACAGGGCCGTCCGGGGGCTACACCTTC
>-|TRBD1|TRBV6-5|TRBJ2-2|13
CASRLQGAGELFF
TGTGCCAGCAGACTGCAGGGGGCCGGGGAGCTGTTTTTT
>-|TRBD2|TRBV7-9|TRBJ2-3|16
CASSSGTSYSTDTQYF
TGTGCCAGCAGCTCAGGGACTAGTTATAGCACAGATACGCAGTATTTT
>-|-|TRBV6-6|TRBJ1-1|14
CASALTLKETEAFF
TGTGCCAGCGCCCTGACACTTAAGGAAACTGAAGCTTTCTTT
>-|-|TRBV4-1|TRBJ2-7|14
CASSQVGRGYEQYF
TGCGCCAGCAGCCAAGTGGGGCGCGGCTACGAGCAGTACTTC
>-|-|TRBV11-3|TRBJ1-2|15
CASSLYGAGLEGYTF
TGTGCCAGCAGCTTGTACGGTGCGGGCTTAGAGGGCTACACCTTC
>-|TRBD1|TRBV10-1|TRBJ1-6|15
CASSGQWTGPFTLHF
TGCGCCAGCTCGGGTCAATGGACAGGGCCTTTCACCCTCCACTTT
>-|TRBD2|TRBV27|TRBJ2-3|16
CASSLSSGRGADTQYF
TGTGCCAGCAGTTTATCTAGCGGGAGGGGGGCAGATACGCAGTATTTT
>-|-|TRBV4-1|TRBJ1-1|13
CASSHTGRTEAFF
TGCGCCAGCAGCCATACAGGGCGCACTGAAGCTTTCTTT
>-|-|TRBV7-2|TRBJ2-3|14
CASRQGLSTDTQYF
TGTGCCAGCAGGCAGGGCCTCAGCACAGATACGCAGTATTTT
>-|TRBD1|TRBV19|TRBJ2-1|15
CASSQSGTGYDEQFF
TGTGCCAGTAGTCAATCCGGGACAGGGTACGATGAGCAGTTCTTC
>-|TRBD1|TRBV25-1|TRBJ1-1|12
CASSPDRGKAFF
TGTGCCAGCAGCCCGGACAGGGGAAAAGCTTTCTTT
>-|-|TRBV7-9|TRBJ1-6|13
CASSFSGNSPLHF
TGTGCCAGCAGCTTTTCGGGGAACTCACCCCTCCACTTT
>-|-|TRBV28|TRBJ1-2|14
CASSIQGSVPHLFF
TGTGCCAGCAGCATACAGGGCTCCGTCCCTCATCTGTTCTTC
>-|TRBD1|TRBV7-9|TRBJ2-7|12
CASSTGVHEQYF
TGTGCCAGCAGCACAGGGGTCCACGAGCAGTACTTC
>-|TRBD1|TRBV6-5|TRBJ1-1|15
CASSTTGEGRTEAFF
TGTGCCAGCAGTACCACAGGGGAAGGGAGGACTGAAGCTTTCTTT
>-|-|TRBV28|TRBJ2-1|15
CASSLLGGSYNEQFF
TGTGCCAGCAGTTTACTCGGGGGCTCCTACAATGAGCAGTTCTTC
>-|-|TRBV6-1|TRBJ1-2|14
CASKEGLSLDGYTF
TGTGCCAGCAAAGAAGGACTTTCACTCGATGGCTACACCTTC